This T cell receptor (beta chain) was captured by sequencing in a study of metastatic and nonmetastatic thyroid tumors (TCRdb year 2020). Concerning the study at large: Repertoires were compared across peripheral blood and tumor or nodule tissue samples from malignant and benign thyroid patients.

The library was obtained by PCR. Sequencing took place on an Illumina HiSeq 4000. High-throughput sequencing was used to profile the TCR beta-chain CDR3 region of each patient. Per the authors' processing: A classifier to discriminate distant-metastatic papillary thyroid cancer patients was built from CDR3 differences across clinicopathological groups. The Shannon index was used to measure repertoire diversity, and the Morisita-Horn index was used to measure how similar tumor and blood repertoires were. Using fastp at Q25 and MiXCR, TCRdb reprocessed the public reads and kept productive beta chains. TCRdb, not the original authors, processed these V and J calls. Here the sample has fewer than 20,000 clones; roughly 25% occur a single time. The ten largest clones capture 8.5% to 12% of the sample. On the study overall, not on this receptor specifically: In both blood and tumor samples, TCR beta diversity was reported to be significantly higher in malignant tumors than in benign nodules.

Before undergoing thyroid surgery, none of the patients had been given any kind of treatment. Using T-cell receptor beta sequencing, the researchers looked back retrospectively at clinical samples from patients, gathered between about 2011 and 2018. As regards this clone: Its target antigen remains unknown. A single base separates this from a much larger clone, so it may be a read error. Other DNA sequences in this specimen translate into the identical CDR3.

The CDR3, from cysteine to phenylalanine, totals 15 residues. The kept DNA is CDR3 alone, 45 bases in frame from the first base. CDR1 is given as MNHNY and CDR2 as SVGAGI, both from the germline V gene (reference sequence). The sequencing sample was made of adjacent normal tissue. The V and J genes are TRBV6-6 and TRBJ1-1, with 8 middle bases fitting TRBD1. The receptor's source is a female donor with papillary thyroid cancer or a benign thyroid nodule (not recorded which). Some clones in this sample may be carry-over from other donors' samples. The CDR3 here reads CASSYSTTGGPEAFF. The nucleotide sequence reads TGTGCCAGCAGTTACTCGACCACAGGGGGGCCTGAAGCCTTCTTT.